This T cell receptor beta chain was recovered during a study of blood T cells in healthy people across ages. With a J-beta primer mix and a sample-barcoded 5' primer, a second PCR ran roughly 6 to 12 cycles. TCRdb called the 5' RACE reads again in MiXCR, with one record for every CDR3 protein. The table lists about 640,000 distinct CDR3 sequences, roughly three fifths of them singletons. With respect to this clonotype: Compared with germline, one end of the junction differs, possibly owing to a read error.

The sample taken for sequencing was blood. The clonotype was recovered from a man in his fifties or sixties in good health.

This CDR3 reads CATSRAGSGANVLNF. CDR3 nucleotides: TGTGCCACCAGCAGAGCGGGCTCTGGGGCCAACGTCCTGAATTTC. This chain joins TRBV15 and TRBJ2-6, with a weak D call TRBD1 (5 bases). Germline V gene lookup returns CDR1 LNHNV and CDR2 YYDKDF (reference sequence). The CDR3 spans 15 residues.